The source of this T cell receptor (beta chain) is a study of shared clonotypes between healthy human individuals. Notes on the study in general: On the whole, naive subsets had larger estimated richness than memory subsets had.

A word on this clone: The antigen remains undetermined.

Per germline, CDR1 MNHEY and CDR2 SVGAGI. V shed 0 bases, J shed 1 base, and the junction held 6 bases outside the gene matches. CDR3 length: 16 residues. Each cell subset's genomic DNA was divided evenly among several immunoSEQ plates. Method: immunoSEQ multiplex PCR; TCRdb's copy keeps in-frame clones and lacks some. This sample carries fewer than 850,000 clones, roughly 78% of them seen once, and the ten largest clones take approximately 1.8%. This clonotype was obtained from a woman aged 30 to 39 in good health. The sequencing sample was made of memory CD4+ T cells sorted from blood. Subset noted: CD45RA-negative fraction. The rearrangement joins TRBV6-5 to TRBJ2-7, with 7 nucleotides matching TRBD1. CDR3 sequence: CASSYSPPGGSYEQYF. The CDR3 DNA is TGTGCCAGCAGTTACTCACCCCCAGGGGGTTCCTACGAGCAGTACTTC.